A selection of T cell receptor beta chains follows, all from one sample in a study of response to subunit inactivated influenza vaccine. TCRdb passed the RT-PCR reads through MiXCR, listing each CDR3 protein once. This table has 800,000 or so distinct CDR3 sequences, 21% appearing once. Sequenced material: PBMCs from blood, taken about 5 days after vaccination. Receptors originate from a man aged 50 to 59 who received an inactivated influenza vaccine. The CDR3 runs from the conserved cysteine through the conserved F or W. A D gene is named only where the DNA matches it firmly. Some rows mark clone size as missing; the rest say once, few, many or name a class of expanded clone.

D	size	J	V	DNA	CDR3
TRBD2	-	TRBJ2-5	TRBV2	TGTGCCCTCAAGAAAGGCGGGGGAAAACAAGAGACCCAGTACTTC	CALKKGGGKQETQYF
-	-	TRBJ2-7	TRBV27	TGTGCCAGCAGTTTGGGCAGGGGGGTTTACGAGCAGTACTTC	CASSLGRGVYEQYF
-	-	TRBJ2-1	TRBV7-2	TGTGCCAGCAGCTTAGTACACTCTATCTCCTACAATGAGCAGTTCTTC	CASSLVHSISYNEQFF
TRBD1	few	TRBJ2-2	TRBV24-1	TGTGCCACCAGTGATTCACAGGGGAAAGTCATAAGCGGGGAGCTGTTTTTT	CATSDSQGKVISGELFF
TRBD2	-	TRBJ2-1	TRBV5-5	TGTGCCAGCAGCCCAGTCGGGACTAGAGCCGTTGGGAAGTTCTTC	CASSPVGTRAVGKFF
TRBD2	-	TRBJ2-1	TRBV6-5	TGTGCCAGCAGTTCCGGGACTAGCGTAAACAATAAGCAGTTCTTC	CASSSGTSVNNKQFF
TRBD2	few	TRBJ2-5	TRBV7-6	TGTGCCAGCAGCCGGGGAGGGGCCGGCAGAGAGACCCAGTACTTC	CASSRGGAGRETQYF
-	-	TRBJ2-3	TRBV27	TGTGCCAGCAGTTTGTCGGCCACCACAGATACGCAGTATTTT	CASSLSATTDTQYF
-	few	TRBJ1-1	TRBV21-1	TGTGCCAGCAGCGTTTTTCAGAAGGGGAACACTGAAGCTTTCTTT	CASSVFQKGNTEAFF
TRBD1	few	TRBJ2-5	TRBV29-1	TGCAGCGCGGACAGGGTTCCAGAGACCCAGTACTTC	CSADRVPETQYF
-	-	TRBJ2-1	TRBV19	TGTGCCAGTAGTATAGCCAACACCCTTCGAGAGCAGTTCTTT	CASSIANTLREQFF
-	-	TRBJ2-5	TRBV6-2/TRBV6-3	TGTGCCAGTCGGGGCAACCCAGGGACCCAGTACTTC	CASRGNPGTQYF
TRBD2	-	TRBJ2-1	TRBV28	TGTGCCAGCAGCTGGACTAGCGGTCCATACAATGAGCAGTTCTTC	CASSWTSGPYNEQFF
TRBD2	-	TRBJ2-3	TRBV12-3/TRBV12-4	TGTGCCAGTCGCCTGGCGGGGGGGGGTACTAGCACAGATACGCAGTATTTT	CASRLAGGGTSTDTQYF
-	many	TRBJ2-1	TRBV5-1	TGCGCCAGCAGCTTGTCCGGGAGTGAGCAGTTCTTC	CASSLSGSEQFF
-	-	TRBJ1-2	TRBV5-1	TGCGCCAGCAGCGCCCCCACGGGGGCTTCGGACTACACCTTC	CASSAPTGASDYTF
-	-	TRBJ1-2	TRBV5-1	TGCGCCAGCAGCTGGGCAGGAGATGGCTACACCTTC	CASSWAGDGYTF
-	-	TRBJ1-1	TRBV7-9	TGTGCCAGCAGCTTATTAGTTGTTGCAGCGAACACTGAAGCTTTCTTT	CASSLLVVAANTEAFF
-	few	TRBJ1-2	TRBV6-5	TGTGCCAGCAGTTACTCGCTCATGGGAAGCGGATACTATGGCTACACCTTC	CASSYSLMGSGYYGYTF
TRBD1	-	TRBJ2-1	TRBV20-1	TGCAGTGCTAGAGATGGGGGACAGGGGAGTGACAATGAGCAGTTCTTC	CSARDGGQGSDNEQFF